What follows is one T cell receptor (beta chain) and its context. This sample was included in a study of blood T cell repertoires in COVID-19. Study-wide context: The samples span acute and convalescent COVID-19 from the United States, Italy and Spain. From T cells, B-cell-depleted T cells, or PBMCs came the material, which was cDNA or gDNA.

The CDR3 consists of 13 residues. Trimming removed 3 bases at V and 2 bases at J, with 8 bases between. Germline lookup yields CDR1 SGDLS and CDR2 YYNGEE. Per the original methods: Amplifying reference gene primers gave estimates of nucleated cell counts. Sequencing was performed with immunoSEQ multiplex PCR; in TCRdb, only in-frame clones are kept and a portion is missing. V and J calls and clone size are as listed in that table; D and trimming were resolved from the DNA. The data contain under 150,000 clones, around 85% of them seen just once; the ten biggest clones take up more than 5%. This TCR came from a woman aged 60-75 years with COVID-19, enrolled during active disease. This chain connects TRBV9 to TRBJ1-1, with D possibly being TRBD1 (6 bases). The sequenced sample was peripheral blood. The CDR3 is CASSGGQNTEAFF. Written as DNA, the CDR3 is TGTGCCAGCAGCGGGGGACAAAACACTGAAGCTTTCTTT.